These T cell receptor beta chains were read from a single sample in a study of beta chain features in type 1 diabetes. TCRdb's copy holds only in-frame clones and misses some; the assay was immunoSEQ multiplex PCR. The sample includes a few hundred thousand clones, approximately 15% of them seen just once. The source material was naive CD4+ T cells from blood. All receptors come from a man aged 25 to 45 in good health. The CDR3 runs from the conserved cysteine through the conserved F or W. The D gene is left open where the match is weak. Some rows mark clone size as missing; the rest say once, few, many or name a class of expanded clone.

D: -; V: TRBV25-1; J: TRBJ2-5; size: -; DNA: TGTGCCAGCAGTCTTCGAGGGGGGAACCAAGAGACCCAGTACTTC; CDR3: CASSLRGGNQETQYF
D: TRBD2; V: TRBV4-3; J: TRBJ2-3; size: few; DNA: TGCGCCAGCAGCCAGACACTTAGCGGGGGGACGGCAGATACGCAGTATTTT; CDR3: CASSQTLSGGTADTQYF
D: TRBD2; V: TRBV10-3; J: TRBJ2-1; size: -; DNA: TGTGCCATCAGTGAACCAGCGGGAGAGGGGAAGTTCTTC; CDR3: CAISEPAGEGKFF
D: -; V: TRBV19; J: TRBJ1-5; size: few; DNA: TGTGCCAGTAAGGCGTTCGTGGCGGAGAACAATCAGCCCCAGCATTTT; CDR3: CASKAFVAENNQPQHF
D: TRBD1; V: TRBV5-6; J: TRBJ2-7; size: -; DNA: TGTGCCAGCAGCTTGGACAGGGGGAGAGTGTACTTC; CDR3: CASSLDRGRVYF
D: -; V: TRBV2; J: TRBJ2-7; size: few; DNA: TGTGCCAGCAGGGCAGCCTACGAGCAGTACTTC; CDR3: CASRAAYEQYF
D: TRBD2; V: TRBV11-2; J: TRBJ2-2; size: -; DNA: TGTGCCAGCAGCTTAGTACTAGCGGTAAACACCGGGGAGCTGTTTTTT; CDR3: CASSLVLAVNTGELFF
D: -; V: TRBV4-1; J: TRBJ1-2; size: few; DNA: TGCGCCAGCAGCCAAGATCACGAGCCTTATGGCTACACCTTC; CDR3: CASSQDHEPYGYTF
D: -; V: TRBV18; J: TRBJ1-1; size: few; DNA: TGTGCCAGCTCACTCCAGGACAGAGGTCCTGAAGCTTTCTTT; CDR3: CASSLQDRGPEAFF
D: -; V: TRBV12-2; J: TRBJ2-7; size: few; DNA: TGTGCAAGTCGCTTAGCGGAGGGGGAGCAGTACTTC; CDR3: CASRLAEGEQYF
D: -; V: TRBV9; J: TRBJ1-4; size: few; DNA: TGTGCCAGCAGCGTAGGGTCTCCGGGTAATGAAAAACTGTTTTTT; CDR3: CASSVGSPGNEKLFF
D: -; V: TRBV20-1; J: TRBJ2-1; size: -; DNA: TGCAGTGCCCAACATGGGGGTGAGCAGTTCTTC; CDR3: CSAQHGGEQFF
D: -; V: TRBV7-9; J: TRBJ2-1; size: -; DNA: TGTGCCAGCAGCCCGGGGACTGGTTACAATGAGCAGTTCTTC; CDR3: CASSPGTGYNEQFF
D: TRBD1; V: TRBV9; J: TRBJ2-5; size: few; DNA: TGTGCCAGCAGCGTAACTCCGGGACAGCAAGAGACCCAGTACTTC; CDR3: CASSVTPGQQETQYF
D: -; V: TRBV29-1; J: TRBJ2-5; size: -; DNA: TGCAGCGTTGAAGCAGGGCAAGAGACCCAGTACTTC; CDR3: CSVEAGQETQYF
D: -; V: TRBV19; J: TRBJ2-3; size: -; DNA: TGTGCCAGTAAAGGAGCGACTAGCACAGATACGCAGTATTTT; CDR3: CASKGATSTDTQYF
D: TRBD1; V: TRBV5-4; J: TRBJ1-5; size: -; DNA: TGTGCCAGCAGCTTAAAGCACACGGACAGGGCTTCTCAGCCCCAGCATTTT; CDR3: CASSLKHTDRASQPQHF
D: -; V: TRBV27; J: TRBJ2-5; size: -; DNA: TGTGCCAGCAGTTTACTAGGCAACCAAGAGACCCAGTACTTC; CDR3: CASSLLGNQETQYF
D: -; V: TRBV5-6; J: TRBJ2-5; size: -; DNA: TGTGCCAGCAGCTTGGCAGGGCCTGACTTCCAAGAGACCCAGTACTTC; CDR3: CASSLAGPDFQETQYF
D: -; V: TRBV18; J: TRBJ2-2; size: -; DNA: TGTGCCAGCTCACTAAAGGGGATCCGGACCACCGGGGAGCTGTTTTTT; CDR3: CASSLKGIRTTGELFF
D: TRBD1; V: TRBV29-1; J: TRBJ1-2; size: -; DNA: TGCAGCGTTGAAACATCAGGGGGCCATGGCTACACCTTC; CDR3: CSVETSGGHGYTF
D: -; V: TRBV6-5; J: TRBJ2-6; size: -; DNA: TGTGCCAGCAGTTTGAGCTCTGGGGCCAACGTCCTGACTTTC; CDR3: CASSLSSGANVLTF
D: -; V: TRBV15; J: TRBJ1-2; size: -; DNA: TGTGCCACCAGCTCGTCGGGGAACTATGGCTACACCTTC; CDR3: CATSSSGNYGYTF
D: -; V: TRBV7-2; J: TRBJ2-3; size: -; DNA: TGTGCCAGCAGCTTGAAACGGGCGCAGTATTTT; CDR3: CASSLKRAQYF
D: TRBD1; V: TRBV2; J: TRBJ1-1; size: -; DNA: TGTGCCAGCAGCGACAGGGCGGTTGGCACTGAAGCTTTCTTT; CDR3: CASSDRAVGTEAFF
D: -; V: TRBV30; J: TRBJ2-3; size: few; DNA: TGTGCCTGGAGTGAATGGGGGGACACAGATACGCAGTATTTT; CDR3: CAWSEWGDTDTQYF
D: -; V: TRBV6-6; J: TRBJ2-5; size: once; DNA: TGTGCCAGCAGTTACGGGTGGAGAGGAGAGACCCAGTACTTC; CDR3: CASSYGWRGETQYF
D: -; V: TRBV19; J: TRBJ2-3; size: -; DNA: TGTGCCAGTACTGGGAGTACAGATACGCAGTATTTT; CDR3: CASTGSTDTQYF
D: -; V: TRBV14; J: TRBJ2-3; size: few; DNA: TGTGCCACCCTTCCCTGGGAGGGGGCTCGGCCCCCAGATACGCAGTATTTT; CDR3: CATLPWEGARPPDTQYF
D: -; V: TRBV14; J: TRBJ2-2; size: -; DNA: TGTGCCAGCAGTCGGTGGAGCCTGAACACCGGGGAGCTGTTTTTT; CDR3: CASSRWSLNTGELFF
D: TRBD1; V: TRBV15; J: TRBJ1-2; size: once; DNA: TGTGCCACCAGCAGGGGACAGGGGAACTATGGCTACACCTTC; CDR3: CATSRGQGNYGYTF
D: -; V: TRBV27; J: TRBJ2-4; size: few; DNA: TGTGCCAGCAGTTTAATACTAGCCCTGTGGGCCAAAAACATTCAGTACTTC; CDR3: CASSLILALWAKNIQYF
D: -; V: TRBV7-2; J: TRBJ2-4; size: -; DNA: TGTGCCAGCAGCTTAGTGGGGCAGGTCAAAAACATTCAGTACTTC; CDR3: CASSLVGQVKNIQYF
D: -; V: TRBV7-8; J: TRBJ2-5; size: -; DNA: TGTGCCAGCAGCTTAGGTTCTGTGGCGATGGGGACCCAGTACTTC; CDR3: CASSLGSVAMGTQYF
D: -; V: TRBV7-9; J: TRBJ1-1; size: -; DNA: TGTGCCAGCAGCTTAGCGCGGAATGTGAACACTGAAGCTTTCTTT; CDR3: CASSLARNVNTEAFF
D: -; V: TRBV7-8; J: TRBJ2-1; size: few; DNA: TGTGCCAGCAGCATGACTAGTTCTTCCTACAATGAGCAGTTCTTC; CDR3: CASSMTSSSYNEQFF
D: -; V: TRBV27; J: TRBJ2-5; size: -; DNA: TGTGCCAGCAACCCTGAGAGGCAGGGCTTGTTTGGGACCCAGTACTTC; CDR3: CASNPERQGLFGTQYF
D: -; V: TRBV6-6; J: TRBJ2-1; size: few; DNA: TGTGCCAGCAGCATGCAGGGGAATGAGCAGTTCTTC; CDR3: CASSMQGNEQFF
D: -; V: TRBV4-3; J: TRBJ2-3; size: few; DNA: TGCGCCAGCAGCCAAGCGAAGGCCACAGATACGCAGTATTTT; CDR3: CASSQAKATDTQYF
D: -; V: TRBV7-8; J: TRBJ2-7; size: few; DNA: TGTGCCAGCAGCTTACCGGGGCGAACCTACGAGCAGTACTTC; CDR3: CASSLPGRTYEQYF
D: TRBD2; V: TRBV7-2; J: TRBJ2-7; size: -; DNA: TGTGCCAGCAGCTTAGAGCGGGGCATCGAGCAGTACTTC; CDR3: CASSLERGIEQYF
D: TRBD2; V: TRBV30; J: TRBJ2-1; size: few; DNA: TGTGCCTGGAGTGTTTTGACTAGCGGGAGCGGTGCTGAGCAGTTCTTC; CDR3: CAWSVLTSGSGAEQFF
D: -; V: TRBV5-4; J: TRBJ2-5; size: few; DNA: TGTGCCAGCAGCTTGGACCTCGGGGGAGAGACCCAGTACTTC; CDR3: CASSLDLGGETQYF
D: TRBD2; V: TRBV5-4; J: TRBJ2-2; size: -; DNA: TGTGCCAGCGGACTAGCGGGAGTAAACACCGGGGAGCTGTTTTTT; CDR3: CASGLAGVNTGELFF
D: -; V: TRBV30; J: TRBJ1-5; size: -; DNA: TGTGCCTGGAGCGGACAGCCCAATCAGCCCCAGCATTTT; CDR3: CAWSGQPNQPQHF
D: TRBD1; V: TRBV19; J: TRBJ2-1; size: -; DNA: TGTGCCGGCAGCGACAACCGGGACAGGGGGTTTCGGCAGTTCTTC; CDR3: CAGSDNRDRGFRQFF
D: -; V: TRBV7-9; J: TRBJ1-2; size: -; DNA: TGTGCCAGCAGCTTAAAGACCTTC; CDR3: CASSLKTF